The subject of this entry is one T cell receptor (beta chain). Its antigen is as yet unknown. Produced via immunoSEQ multiplex PCR; TCRdb's table is partial and in-frame only. Here the sample spans around 1.1 million clones, roughly 74% being singletons. The data were obtained in a study of shared clonotypes between healthy human individuals. Splitting of CD4+ cells produced CD45RA+ naive and CD45RA-negative memory subsets. General study results and limits: Clonotype sharing across several donors was observed for 5% to 6.5% of naive CD4 clonotypes.

This receptor was obtained from a man aged 18 to 30 in good health. Some clones in this sample may be carry-over from other donors' samples. Material: memory CD4+ T cells from PBMCs. Subset described: CD45RA-negative fraction.

The CDR3 sequence is CASSPTGGVQETQYF. The CDR3 region has the DNA TGTGCCAGCAGTCCGACTGGGGGGGTACAAGAGACCCAGTACTTC. The chain combines TRBV2 with TRBJ2-5; TRBD2 matches at 7 bases. The V gene end was trimmed by 5 bases and the J gene end by 2 bases; junction bases not matched to a gene: 8. CDR1 and CDR2 from the germline V gene are SNHLY and FYNNEI. This CDR3 is 15 amino acids long.